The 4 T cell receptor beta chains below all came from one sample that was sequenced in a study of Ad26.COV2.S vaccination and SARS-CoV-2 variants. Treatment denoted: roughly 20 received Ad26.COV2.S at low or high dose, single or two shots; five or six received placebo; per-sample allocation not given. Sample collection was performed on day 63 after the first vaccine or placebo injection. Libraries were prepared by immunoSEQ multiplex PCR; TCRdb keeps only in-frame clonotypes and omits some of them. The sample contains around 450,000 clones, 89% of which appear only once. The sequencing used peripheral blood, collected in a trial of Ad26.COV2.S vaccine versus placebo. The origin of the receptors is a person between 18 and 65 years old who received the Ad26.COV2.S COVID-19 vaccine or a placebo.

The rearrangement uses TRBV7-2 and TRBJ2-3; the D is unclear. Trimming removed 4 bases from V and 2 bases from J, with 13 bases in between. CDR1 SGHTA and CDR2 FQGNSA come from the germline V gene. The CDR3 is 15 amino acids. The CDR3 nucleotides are TGTGCCAGCAGCTCTTACGGTGGGCACACAGATACGCAGTATTTT. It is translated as CASSSYGGHTDTQYF.

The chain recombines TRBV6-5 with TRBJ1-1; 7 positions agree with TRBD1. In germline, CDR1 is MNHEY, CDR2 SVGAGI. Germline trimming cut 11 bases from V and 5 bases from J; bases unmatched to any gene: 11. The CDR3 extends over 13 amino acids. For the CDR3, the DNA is TGTGCCGTCCCGACAGGGAGGATGACTGAAGCTTTCTTT. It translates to CAVPTGRMTEAFF.

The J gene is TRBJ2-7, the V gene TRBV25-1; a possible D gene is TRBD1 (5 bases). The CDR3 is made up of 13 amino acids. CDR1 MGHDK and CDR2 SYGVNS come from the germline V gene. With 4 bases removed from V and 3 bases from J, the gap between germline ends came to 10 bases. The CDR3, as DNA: TGTGCCAGCAGTGCCCTGGACAACTACGAGCAGTACTTC. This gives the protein CASSALDNYEQYF.

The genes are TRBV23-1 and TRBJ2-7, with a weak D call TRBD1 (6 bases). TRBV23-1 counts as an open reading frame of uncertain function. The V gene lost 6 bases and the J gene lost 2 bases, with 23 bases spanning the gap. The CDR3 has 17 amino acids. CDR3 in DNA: TGCGCCAGCAGGCACCAGGGGTGGGAGAGGGACCCCTACGAGCAGTACTTC. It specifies CASRHQGWERDPYEQYF.